One and the same sample provided the 21 T cell receptor beta chains below, sequenced in a study of blood T cell repertoires in COVID-19. The repertoire was sequenced with immunoSEQ multiplex PCR; TCRdb's copy has only in-frame clones and lacks some. The table lists roughly 52,000 clones, roughly 90% of them singletons. Material for sequencing was peripheral blood. All receptors come from a man aged 55 to 70 with active COVID-19.

The chain is built from TRBV5-1 and TRBJ2-1; D is perhaps TRBD2 (6 bases). This CDR3 comprises 19 residues. In germline, CDR1 is SGHRS, CDR2 YFSETQ. Trimming removed 5 bases from V and 0 bases from J, with 24 bases in between. CDR3 DNA sequence: TGCGCCAGCAGTTCGCGGGAACCTGGGGACCCGAGCTCCTACAATGAGCAGTTCTTC. Protein product: CASSSREPGDPSSYNEQFF.

The chain combines TRBV9 with TRBJ2-7, with D uncertain. This CDR3 is built from 13 residues. V was pared by 0 bases and J by 0 bases, with 4 bases between. Germline V gene sequence: CDR1 SGDLS, CDR2 YYNGEE. CDR3 amino acids: CASSVASSYEQYF. The DNA for the CDR3 is TGTGCCAGCAGCGTAGCTAGCTCCTACGAGCAGTACTTC.

The chain employs TRBV7-2 and TRBJ2-7; maybe TRBD1 (6 bases). With 5 bases removed from V and 7 bases from J, the gap between germline ends came to 21 bases. CDR1 is SGHTA, CDR2 FQGNSA, per germline. This CDR3 spans 15 amino acids. CDR3 loop: CASSVHRVQKREQYF. CDR3 nucleotide sequence: TGTGCCAGCAGCGTCCACAGGGTTCAAAAGAGGGAGCAGTACTTC.

CDR3 sequence (DNA): TGTGCCAGCAGCCCTAGCCCCGGGAGTATGTACAATGAGCAGTTCTTC. Its translation: CASSPSPGSMYNEQFF. The V and J genes are TRBV4-2 and TRBJ2-1; tentatively, D is TRBD2 (6 bases). V lost 4 bases to trimming and J lost 4 bases, with 17 bases between them. Germline CDR1 is LGHNA and CDR2 is YNFKEQ. CDR3 length equals 16 residues.

The chain has TRBV9 and TRBJ1-2, with TRBD1 matching over 11 bases. The CDR3 covers 14 residues. V gave up 0 bases and J gave up 5 bases; unmatched junction bases: 0. CDR1 SGDLS and CDR2 YYNGEE come from the germline V gene. CDR3 sequence (DNA): TGTGCCAGCAGCGTAGGGGACAGGGGGTATGGCTACACCTTC. It is translated as CASSVGDRGYGYTF.

This clone came up once. This chain connects TRBV7-2 to TRBJ2-4, with 14 bases identical to TRBD2. The V segment lost 5 bases and the J segment 6 bases; nucleotides outside the gene matches: 9. Germline lookup yields CDR1 SGHTA and CDR2 FQGNSA. The CDR3 totals 17 residues. The CDR3 DNA sequence: TGTGCCAGCAGCCCGGGGACTAGCGGGAGTTCGGTAAACATTCAGTACTTC. Translation gives CASSPGTSGSSVNIQYF.

This chain uses TRBV11-3 with TRBJ2-1, with a tentative D call TRBD1 (7 bases). The V end was cut by 3 bases, the J end by 7 bases, with 10 bases between. CDR3 length: 13 residues. The germline V gene encodes CDR1 SGHNT and CDR2 YENEEA. CDR3 sequence (DNA): TGTGCCAGCAGCTTTTCAGGGGGGAATGAGCAGTTCTTC. It translates to CASSFSGGNEQFF.

V is TRBV7-2 and J is TRBJ2-1, with D unresolved. Trimming took 5 bases from V and 10 from J, leaving 9 bases between them. The CDR3 length is 11 residues. Germline V gene lookup returns CDR1 SGHTA and CDR2 FQGNSA. This CDR3 is CASSPPPEQFF. CDR3 nucleotide sequence: TGTGCCAGCAGCCCCCCCCCGGAGCAGTTCTTC.

The chain couples TRBV9 to TRBJ2-7; D might be TRBD2 (6 bases). Looked up from germline, CDR1 is SGDLS and CDR2 is YYNGEE. CDR3 length: 15 amino acids. Trimming cost V 0 bases and J 0 bases, with 10 bases left between them. The CDR3 nucleotides read TGTGCCAGCAGCGTAGGCCTAGCGAACTCCTACGAGCAGTACTTC. It translates to CASSVGLANSYEQYF. The full variable domain, rest sourced from reference TRBV9 and TRBJ2-7, is DSGVTQTPKHLITATGQRVTLRCSPRSGDLSVYWYQQSLDQGLQFLIQYYNGEERAKGNILERFSAQQFPDLHSELNLSSLELGDSALYFCASSVGLANSYEQYFGPGTRLTVT.

The chain employs TRBV21-1 and TRBJ2-5; the table's D call, TRBD2, was not checked against the DNA. The J call could be wrong; TRBJ2-7 is a better fit for the DNA end. TRBV21-1 is designated a pseudogene. This CDR3 has 15 amino acids. The CDR3 is CASSPSSGVTYEQYF. The DNA for the CDR3 is TGTGCCAGCAGCCCCTCTAGCGGAGTTACCTACGAGCAGTACTTC.

The V gene is TRBV5-1, the J gene TRBJ1-1; 10 bases map to TRBD1. V shed 1 base, J shed 8 bases, and the junction held 2 bases outside the gene matches. Germline CDR1 is SGHRS and CDR2 is YFSETQ. There are 13 residues in the CDR3. This chain's CDR3 is CASSLLTGGEAFF. In nucleotides, the CDR3 is TGCGCCAGCAGCTTGTTGACAGGGGGCGAAGCTTTCTTT.

This clone was seen only a few times. The chain couples TRBV7-2 to TRBJ2-2; 12 nucleotides line up with TRBD2. Germline V gene lookup returns CDR1 SGHTA and CDR2 FQGNSA. CDR3 length equals 17 residues. Losses at the gene ends were 5 bases for V and 6 bases for J; bases not matched to a gene: 10. The CDR3: CASSLRLAGDFSGELFF. CDR3 coding DNA: TGTGCCAGCAGCCTCAGACTAGCGGGAGATTTCTCCGGGGAGCTGTTTTTT.

The chain has TRBV11-3 and TRBJ1-1; D is possibly TRBD1 (5 bases). This CDR3 spans 16 amino acids. V lost 2 bases to trimming and J lost 7 bases, with 20 bases between them. The germline gives CDR1 SGHNT, CDR2 YENEEA. The CDR3 loop is CASSLPPLGQVFEAFF. The CDR3 coding sequence is TGTGCCAGCAGCTTACCCCCCCTGGGGCAGGTGTTTGAAGCTTTCTTT.

The chain uses TRBV2 and TRBJ1-5, with a weak D call TRBD1 (6 bases). This CDR3 has 17 residues. V gave up 1 base and J gave up 0 bases, with 13 bases separating them. CDR1 SNHLY and CDR2 FYNNEI come from the germline V gene. This CDR3 is CASSEGPGGLSNQPQHF. In DNA form, the CDR3 reads TGTGCCAGCAGTGAAGGACCGGGGGGCCTTAGCAATCAGCCCCAGCATTTT.

This chain uses TRBV28 with TRBJ2-5; D unclear. The germline V and J ends were trimmed by 7 bases and 2 bases, with 11 bases remaining between them. Germline loops: CDR1 MDHEN, CDR2 SYDVKM. There are 13 residues in the CDR3. The CDR3 coding sequence is TGTGCCAGCAACGTAGGCGGTCAAGAGACCCAGTACTTC. It yields the protein CASNVGGQETQYF.

The chain joins TRBV27 to TRBJ2-6; D is perhaps TRBD1 (6 bases). Germline values: CDR1 MNHEY, CDR2 SMNVEV (reference sequence). This CDR3 is built from 18 residues. Trimming took 5 bases from V and 2 from J, leaving 19 bases between them. The CDR3 nucleotides read TGTGCCAGCAGTAAGGAGAGGGGGAGAGTTACTGGGGCCAACGTCCTGACTTTC. Translated, it gives CASSKERGRVTGANVLTF.

V and J are TRBV19 and TRBJ2-1; 8 bases fit TRBD2. The V and J ends lost 1 base and 5 bases, in that order; junction bases with no gene match: 1. There are 14 residues in the CDR3. Looked up from germline, CDR1 is LNHDA and CDR2 is SQIVND (reference sequence). The CDR3 loop is CASSIAGGDNEQFF. CDR3 in DNA: TGTGCCAGTAGTATAGCGGGAGGGGACAATGAGCAGTTCTTC.

The V gene is TRBV27, the J gene TRBJ2-7, with 10 bases matching TRBD1. The CDR3 runs 14 residues. CDR1 and CDR2 (germline): MNHEY, SMNVEV (reference sequence). J gave up 6 bases and V 6 bases, and 8 bases lay outside the gene matches. The CDR3 loop is CASSQGQGLSEQYF. CDR3 sequence (DNA): TGTGCCAGCAGCCAGGGACAGGGGTTAAGCGAGCAGTACTTC.

The V gene is TRBV19, the J gene TRBJ2-7; the D gene is possibly TRBD1 (5 bases). The CDR3 is 12 residues long. V dropped 4 bases and J dropped 4 bases, with 8 bases sitting between them. The germline CDR1 and CDR2 sequences are LNHDA and SQIVND (reference sequence). In nucleotides, the CDR3 is TGTGCCAGTAGTAAAGACAGATACGAGCAGTACTTC. Translation: CASSKDRYEQYF.

J is TRBJ2-3 and V is TRBV29-1; a possible D gene is TRBD2 (5 bases). CDR1 is SQVTM, CDR2 ANQGSEA, per germline. The germline V and J ends were trimmed by 7 bases and 4 bases, with 21 bases remaining between them. This CDR3 region has 15 residues. Here the CDR3 DNA reads TGCAGCGCAGGTGCGGGTGTCGGAAGGGCAGATACGCAGTATTTT. As protein: CSAGAGVGRADTQYF.

This chain connects TRBV19 to TRBJ2-3, with TRBD1 as a possible D gene (5 bases). V was clipped by 5 bases and J by 0 bases, with 18 bases between them. There are 17 residues in the CDR3. Germline assignment: CDR1 LNHDA and CDR2 SQIVND (reference sequence). CDR3 residues: CASSPGHRLGSTDTQYF. CDR3 coding DNA: TGTGCCAGTAGTCCAGGACACCGCCTGGGGAGCACAGATACGCAGTATTTT.